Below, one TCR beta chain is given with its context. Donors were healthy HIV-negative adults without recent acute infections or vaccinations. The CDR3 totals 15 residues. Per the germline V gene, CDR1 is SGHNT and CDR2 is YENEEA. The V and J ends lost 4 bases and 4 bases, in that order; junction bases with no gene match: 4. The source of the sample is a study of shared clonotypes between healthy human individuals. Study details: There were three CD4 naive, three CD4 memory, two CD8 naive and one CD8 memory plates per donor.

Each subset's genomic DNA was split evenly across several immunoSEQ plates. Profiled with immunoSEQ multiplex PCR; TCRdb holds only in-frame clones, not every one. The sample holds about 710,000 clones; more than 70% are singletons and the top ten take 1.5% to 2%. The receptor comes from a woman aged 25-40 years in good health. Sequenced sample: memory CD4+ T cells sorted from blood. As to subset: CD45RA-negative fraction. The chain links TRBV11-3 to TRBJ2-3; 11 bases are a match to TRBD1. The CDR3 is CASSSPGQGADTQYF. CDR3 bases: TGTGCCAGCAGCTCACCGGGACAGGGGGCAGATACGCAGTATTTT.